This T cell receptor (beta chain) emerged from a study of T cell responses to AZD1222 COVID-19 vaccine. Study-wide results and limits: Nearly half of the spike-specific TCRs reportedly recognize variant regions that carry no mutations.

Trimming left V 6 bases short and J 6 bases short, with 24 bases between. The CDR3 runs 17 residues. Germline values: CDR1 MDHEN, CDR2 SYDVKM. The table came from immunoSEQ multiplex PCR; TCRdb's copy has only in-frame clones and leaves some out. The table shows around 150,000 clones, with 85% to 90% occurring only once. With respect to this clone: Its antigen is currently unknown.

Source: peripheral blood, taken on day 0 of AZD1222 vaccination. This TCR came from an adult in good health. The chain employs TRBV28 and TRBJ1-3; TRBD1 is a possible D gene (5 bases). The CDR3 here is CASRTPLMGRNANTIYF. The CDR3 coding sequence is TGTGCCAGCAGGACCCCCTTGATGGGACGGAACGCAAACACCATATATTTT.